The 13 T cell receptor beta chains in this list originate from one sample, sequenced in a study of T cell therapy after organ transplantation. Here immunoSEQ multiplex PCR was the method, and the copy in TCRdb shows in-frame clones only, minus some. The data hold 45,000 to 60,000 clones, with roughly 93% observed a single time. The antigens of these receptors remain unknown. Sequenced here: CD8+ T cells from blood, sampled before autologous CMV-specific T cell therapy. The origin of the receptors is a human patient who had received a solid organ transplant and had CMV disease.

V usage is TRBV13 and J usage is TRBJ2-1, with D maybe TRBD2 (6 bases). The CDR3 has 16 residues. Germline CDR1 is PRHDT and CDR2 is FYEKMQ (reference sequence). With 4 bases removed from V and 1 base from J, the gap between germline ends came to 14 bases. Here the CDR3 DNA reads TGTGCCAGCAGCTGGAGGGAGCACGTTTCCTACAATGAGCAGTTCTTC. Residues: CASSWREHVSYNEQFF.

The chain is built from TRBV27 and TRBJ1-1; 7 bases are a match to TRBD1. The CDR3 totals 15 residues. The trim removed 3 bases at V and 1 base at J, leaving 5 bases unmatched. The germline V gene has CDR1 MNHEY and CDR2 SMNVEV (reference sequence). The CDR3 reads CASSFVRQGNTEAFF. CDR3 nucleotides: TGTGCCAGCAGTTTTGTTAGACAGGGGAACACTGAAGCTTTCTTT.

This rearrangement joins TRBV11-3 to TRBJ2-3; perhaps TRBD2 as D (7 bases). V lost 4 bases and J 4 bases, leaving 15 bases between the germline ends. CDR3 length: 15 amino acids. The germline CDR1 and CDR2 sequences are SGHNT and YENEEA. This CDR3 reads CASSSGGGTADTQYF. DNA of the CDR3: TGTGCCAGCAGCTCGGGGGGCGGAACGGCAGATACGCAGTATTTT.

The chain joins TRBV9 to TRBJ1-4, with D unclear. V gave up 4 bases and J gave up 1 base, with 8 bases separating them. The CDR3 runs 14 residues. Germline CDR1 is SGDLS and CDR2 is YYNGEE. Here the CDR3 reads CASSPPGTNEKLFF. As DNA, the CDR3 is TGTGCCAGCAGCCCCCCAGGAACTAATGAAAAACTGTTTTTT. The entire variable domain, with the rest obtained from reference TRBV9 and TRBJ1-4, is as follows: DSGVTQTPKHLITATGQRVTLRCSPRSGDLSVYWYQQSLDQGLQFLIQYYNGEERAKGNILERFSAQQFPDLHSELNLSSLELGDSALYFCASSPPGTNEKLFFGSGTQLSVL.

The chain links TRBV12-5 to TRBJ1-2; a possible D gene is TRBD1 (6 bases). V lost 2 bases and J lost 0, with 10 bases in between. Germline values: CDR1 LGHNT, CDR2 FRNRAP. The CDR3 has 15 residues. This CDR3 reads CASGLHGGPNYGYTF. The CDR3 nucleotides are TGTGCTAGTGGTTTGCATGGGGGCCCTAACTATGGCTACACCTTC.

The rearrangement links TRBV29-1 to TRBJ2-5, with D unresolved. Germline V gene lookup returns CDR1 SQVTM and CDR2 ANQGSEA. The CDR3 extends over 15 amino acids. The V and J ends lost 6 bases and 1 base respectively, with 18 bases between them. For the CDR3, the DNA is TGCAGCGTCAACTTACCAACAGAATCCCAAGAGACCCAGTACTTC. Translation gives CSVNLPTESQETQYF.

V gene TRBV27 combines with J gene TRBJ2-7; the D call may be TRBD1 or TRBD2 (5 bases each). Trimming shortened V by 2 bases and J by 4 bases, and 15 bases separated the two germline ends. The CDR3 length is 15 residues. CDR1 is MNHEY, CDR2 SMNVEV, per germline (reference sequence). The DNA for the CDR3 is TGTGCCAGCAGTTTACTCCGAGCAGGGAGTTACGAGCAGTACTTC. It codes for CASSLLRAGSYEQYF.

V usage is TRBV19 and J usage is TRBJ1-5, with D perhaps TRBD1 (5 bases). CDR3 size: 15 residues. Trimming took 4 bases from V and 6 from J, leaving 16 bases between them. CDR1 and CDR2 (germline): LNHDA, SQIVND (reference sequence). The CDR3 spells CASSTILQESQPQHF. The CDR3 DNA reads as TGTGCCAGTAGTACGATATTACAGGAGAGTCAGCCCCAGCATTTT.

This chain connects TRBV7-9 to TRBJ1-2; D is possibly TRBD1 (5 bases). V was cut by 4 bases and J by 6 bases, with 18 bases left in between. The V gene's germline CDR1 is SEHNR and CDR2 FQNEAQ (reference sequence). The CDR3 totals 15 residues. CDR3 nucleotides: TGTGCCAGCAGCTCCCCCAGGGTGGGATTAGATGGCTACACCTTC. It is translated as CASSSPRVGLDGYTF.

This sequence joins TRBV27 and TRBJ2-3; no clear D. V was clipped by 6 bases and J by 4 bases, with 8 bases between them. The CDR3 length is 12 residues. Germline assignment: CDR1 MNHEY and CDR2 SMNVEV (reference sequence). CDR3 protein: CASSPFPDTQYF. As DNA, the CDR3 is TGTGCCAGCAGCCCCTTTCCAGATACGCAGTATTTT.

V usage is TRBV5-5 and J usage is TRBJ2-7, with D possibly TRBD2 on 6 matching bases. The CDR3 is 14 amino acids. V lost 4 bases and J 4 bases, leaving 15 bases between the germline ends. CDR1 is SGHKS, CDR2 YYEKEE, per germline (reference sequence). CDR3 residues: CASSPGTYGYEQYF. For the CDR3, the DNA is TGTGCCAGCAGCCCCGGGACTTATGGGTACGAGCAGTACTTC. The whole variable domain, filled in from reference TRBV5-5 and TRBJ2-7, reads DAGVTQSPTHLIKTRGQQVTLRCSPISGHKSVSWYQQVLGQGPQFIFQYYEKEERGRGNFPDRFSARQFPNYSSELNVNALLLGDSALYLCASSPGTYGYEQYFGPGTRLTVT.

The chain has TRBV10-3 and TRBJ1-1; D gene uncertain. Per the germline V gene, CDR1 is ENHRY and CDR2 is SYGVKD. V shed 2 bases and J shed 0 bases, with 10 bases lying between them. This CDR3 is built from 15 residues. The CDR3 protein is CAISEVDFMNTEAFF. The CDR3 DNA is TGTGCCATCAGTGAGGTCGACTTCATGAACACTGAAGCTTTCTTT.

The chain carries TRBV10-1 and TRBJ2-6; D is possibly TRBD2 (6 bases). Per germline, CDR1 WNHNN and CDR2 SYGVQD (reference sequence). V was clipped by 0 bases and J by 6 bases, with 12 bases between them. This CDR3 region has 16 residues. The CDR3 protein is CASSESREALANVLTF. The CDR3 nucleotides are TGCGCCAGCAGTGAGTCGAGGGAGGCTTTGGCCAACGTCCTGACTTTC.